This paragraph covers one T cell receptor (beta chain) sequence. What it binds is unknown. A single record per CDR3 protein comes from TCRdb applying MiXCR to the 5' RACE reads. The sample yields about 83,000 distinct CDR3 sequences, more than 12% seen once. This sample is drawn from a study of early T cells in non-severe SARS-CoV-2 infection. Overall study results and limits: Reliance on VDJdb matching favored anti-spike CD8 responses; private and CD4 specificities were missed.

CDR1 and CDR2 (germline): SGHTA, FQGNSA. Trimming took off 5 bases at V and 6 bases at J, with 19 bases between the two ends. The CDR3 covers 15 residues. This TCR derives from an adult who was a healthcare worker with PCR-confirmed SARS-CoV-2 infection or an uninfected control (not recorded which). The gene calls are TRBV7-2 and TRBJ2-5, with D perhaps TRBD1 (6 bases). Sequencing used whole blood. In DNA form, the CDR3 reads TGTGCCAGCAGCACTTCGGACAGCCCGGACAAGACCCAGTACTTC. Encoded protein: CASSTSDSPDKTQYF.